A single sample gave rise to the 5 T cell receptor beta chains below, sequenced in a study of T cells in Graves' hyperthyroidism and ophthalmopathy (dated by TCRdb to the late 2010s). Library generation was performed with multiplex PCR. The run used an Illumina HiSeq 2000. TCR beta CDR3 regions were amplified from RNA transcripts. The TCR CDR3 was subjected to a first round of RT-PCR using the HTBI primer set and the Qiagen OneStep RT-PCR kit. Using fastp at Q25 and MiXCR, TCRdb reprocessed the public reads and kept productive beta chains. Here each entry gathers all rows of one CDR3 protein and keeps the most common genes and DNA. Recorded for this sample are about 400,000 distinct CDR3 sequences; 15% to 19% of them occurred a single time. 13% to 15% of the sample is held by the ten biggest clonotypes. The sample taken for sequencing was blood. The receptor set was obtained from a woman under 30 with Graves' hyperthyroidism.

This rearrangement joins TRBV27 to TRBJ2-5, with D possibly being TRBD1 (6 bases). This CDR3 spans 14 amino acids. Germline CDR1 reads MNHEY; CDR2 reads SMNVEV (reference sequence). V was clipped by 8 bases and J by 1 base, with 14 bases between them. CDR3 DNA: TGTGCCAGCCGCCGAGACAGGAGCCAAGAGACCCAGTACTTC. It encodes CASRRDRSQETQYF.

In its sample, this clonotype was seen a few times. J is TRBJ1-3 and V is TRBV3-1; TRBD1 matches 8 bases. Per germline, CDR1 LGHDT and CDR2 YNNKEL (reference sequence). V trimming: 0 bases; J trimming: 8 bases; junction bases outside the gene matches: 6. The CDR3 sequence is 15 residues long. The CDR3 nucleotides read TGTGCCAGCAGCCAAGATCGAACAGGGGGACACACCATATATTTT. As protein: CASSQDRTGGHTIYF.

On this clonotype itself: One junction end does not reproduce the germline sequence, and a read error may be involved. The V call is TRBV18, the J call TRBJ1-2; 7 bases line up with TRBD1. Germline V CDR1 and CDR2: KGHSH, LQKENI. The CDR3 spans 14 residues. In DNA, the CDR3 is TGTGCCGGCTCACCATTGGACAGGCATGATGGCTACACCTTC. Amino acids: CAGSPLDRHDGYTF.

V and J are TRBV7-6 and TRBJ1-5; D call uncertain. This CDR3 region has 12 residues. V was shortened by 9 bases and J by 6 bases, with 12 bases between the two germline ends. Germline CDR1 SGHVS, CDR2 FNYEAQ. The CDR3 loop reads CASRDFGQPQHF. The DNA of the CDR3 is TGTGCCAGTCGGGATTTTGGTCAGCCCCAGCATTTT.

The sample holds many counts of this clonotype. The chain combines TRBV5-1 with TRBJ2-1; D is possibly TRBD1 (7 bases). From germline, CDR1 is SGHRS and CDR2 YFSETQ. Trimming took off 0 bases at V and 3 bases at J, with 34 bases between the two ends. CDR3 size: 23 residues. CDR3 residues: CASSLGRGQLDICVVPFYNEQFF. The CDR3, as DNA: TGCGCCAGCAGCTTGGGGCGGGGACAGCTAGATATTTGTGTCGTACCGTTCTACAATGAGCAGTTCTTC. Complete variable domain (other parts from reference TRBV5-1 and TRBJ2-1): KAGVTQTPRYLIKTRGQQVTLSCSPISGHRSVSWYQQTPGQGLQFLFEYFSETQRNKGNFPGRFSGRQFSNSRSEMNVSTLELGDSALYLCASSLGRGQLDICVVPFYNEQFFGPGTRLTVL.